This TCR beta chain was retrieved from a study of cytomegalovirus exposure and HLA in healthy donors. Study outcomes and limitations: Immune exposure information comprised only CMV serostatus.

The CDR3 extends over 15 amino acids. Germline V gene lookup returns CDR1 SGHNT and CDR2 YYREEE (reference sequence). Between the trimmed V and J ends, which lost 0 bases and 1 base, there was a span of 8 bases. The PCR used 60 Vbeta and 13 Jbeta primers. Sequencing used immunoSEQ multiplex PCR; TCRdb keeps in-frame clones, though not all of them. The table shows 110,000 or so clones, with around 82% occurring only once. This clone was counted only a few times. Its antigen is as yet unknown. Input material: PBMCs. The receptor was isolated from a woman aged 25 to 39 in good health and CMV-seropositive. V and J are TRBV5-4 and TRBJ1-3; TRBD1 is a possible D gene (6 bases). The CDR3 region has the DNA TGTGCCAGCAGCTTGGGAGGGGGATCTGGAAACACCATATATTTT. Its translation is CASSLGGGSGNTIYF.